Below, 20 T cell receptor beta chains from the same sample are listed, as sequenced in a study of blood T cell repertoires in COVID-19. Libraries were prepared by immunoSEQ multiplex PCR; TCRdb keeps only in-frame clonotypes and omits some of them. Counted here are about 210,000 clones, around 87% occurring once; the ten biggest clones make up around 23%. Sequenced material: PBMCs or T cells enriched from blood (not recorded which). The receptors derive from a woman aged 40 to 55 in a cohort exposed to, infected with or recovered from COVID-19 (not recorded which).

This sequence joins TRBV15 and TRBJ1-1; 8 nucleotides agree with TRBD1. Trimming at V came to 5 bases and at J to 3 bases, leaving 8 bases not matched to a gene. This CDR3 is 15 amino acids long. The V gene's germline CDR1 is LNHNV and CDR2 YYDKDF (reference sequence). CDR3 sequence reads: CATSLRTGLDTEAFF. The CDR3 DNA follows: TGTGCCACCAGCCTTAGGACAGGGTTGGACACTGAAGCTTTCTTT.

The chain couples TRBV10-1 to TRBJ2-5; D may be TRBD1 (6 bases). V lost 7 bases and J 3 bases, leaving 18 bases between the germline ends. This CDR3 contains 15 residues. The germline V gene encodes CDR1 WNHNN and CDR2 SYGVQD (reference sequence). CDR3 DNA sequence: TGCGCCAGCACCACCGACAGGCCGTGGAAAGAGACCCAGTACTTC. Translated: CASTTDRPWKETQYF.

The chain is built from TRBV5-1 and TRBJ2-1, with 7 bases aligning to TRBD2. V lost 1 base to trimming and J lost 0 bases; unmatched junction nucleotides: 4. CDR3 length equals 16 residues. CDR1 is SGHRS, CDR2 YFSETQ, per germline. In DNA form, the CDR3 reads TGCGCCAGCAGCTTGTCAGCGGGGAGCTCCTACAATGAGCAGTTCTTC. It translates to CASSLSAGSSYNEQFF.

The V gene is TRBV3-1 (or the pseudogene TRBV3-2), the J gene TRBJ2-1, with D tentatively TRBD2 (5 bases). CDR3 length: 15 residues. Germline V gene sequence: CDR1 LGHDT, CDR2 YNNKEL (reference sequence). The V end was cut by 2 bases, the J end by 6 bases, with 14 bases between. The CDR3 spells CASSQLDFWGNEQFF. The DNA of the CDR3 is TGTGCCAGCAGCCAATTGGACTTTTGGGGCAATGAGCAGTTCTTC.

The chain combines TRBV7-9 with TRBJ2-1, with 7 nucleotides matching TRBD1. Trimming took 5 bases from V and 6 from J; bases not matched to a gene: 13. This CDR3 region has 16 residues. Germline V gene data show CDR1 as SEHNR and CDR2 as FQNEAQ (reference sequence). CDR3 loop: CASSLRQGGYGNEQFF. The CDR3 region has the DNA TGTGCCAGCAGCCTCCGACAGGGTGGGTACGGCAATGAGCAGTTCTTC.

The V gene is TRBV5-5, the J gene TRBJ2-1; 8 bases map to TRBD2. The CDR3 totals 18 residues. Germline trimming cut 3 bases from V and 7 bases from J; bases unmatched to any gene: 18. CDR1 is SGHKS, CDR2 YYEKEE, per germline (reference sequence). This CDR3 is CASSSYGPPGLGLNEQFF. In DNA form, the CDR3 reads TGTGCCAGCAGCTCGTACGGACCGCCGGGACTAGGGTTAAATGAGCAGTTCTTC.

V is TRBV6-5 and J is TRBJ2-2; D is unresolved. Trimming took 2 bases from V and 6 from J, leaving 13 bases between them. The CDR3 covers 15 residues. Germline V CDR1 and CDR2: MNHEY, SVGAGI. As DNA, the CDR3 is TGTGCCAGCAGTTACCATGACGGGTATTCCGGGGAGCTGTTTTTT. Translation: CASSYHDGYSGELFF.

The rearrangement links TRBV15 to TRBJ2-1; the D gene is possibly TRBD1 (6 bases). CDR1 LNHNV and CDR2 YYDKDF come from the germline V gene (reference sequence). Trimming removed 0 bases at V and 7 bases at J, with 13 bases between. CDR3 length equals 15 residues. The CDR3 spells CATSRDRGLGNEQFF. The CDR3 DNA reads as TGTGCCACCAGCAGAGACAGGGGTCTGGGGAATGAGCAGTTCTTC. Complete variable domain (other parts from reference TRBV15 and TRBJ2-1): DAMVIQNPRYQVTQFGKPVTLSCSQTLNHNVMYWYQQKSSQAPKLLFHYYDKDFNNEADTPDNFQSRRPNTSFCFLDIRSPGLGDTAMYLCATSRDRGLGNEQFFGPGTRLTVL.

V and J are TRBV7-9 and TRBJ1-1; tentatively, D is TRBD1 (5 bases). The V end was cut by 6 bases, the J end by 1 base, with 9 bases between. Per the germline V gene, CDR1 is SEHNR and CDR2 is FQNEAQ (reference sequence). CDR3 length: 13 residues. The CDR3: CASSRTGNTEAFF. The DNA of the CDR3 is TGTGCCAGCAGTCGTACAGGGAACACTGAAGCTTTCTTT. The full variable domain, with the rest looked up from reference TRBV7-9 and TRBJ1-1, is DTGVSQNPRHKITKRGQNVTFRCDPISEHNRLYWYRQTLGQGPEFLTYFQNEAQLEKSRLLSDRFSAERPKGSFSTLEIQRTEQGDSAMYLCASSRTGNTEAFFGQGTRLTVV.

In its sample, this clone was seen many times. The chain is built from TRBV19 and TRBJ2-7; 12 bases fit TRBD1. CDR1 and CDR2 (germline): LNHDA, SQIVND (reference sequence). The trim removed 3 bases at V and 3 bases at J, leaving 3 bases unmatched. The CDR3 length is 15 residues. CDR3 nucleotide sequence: TGTGCCAGTAGTATGGGGGACAGGGGGCTCTACGAGCAGTACTTC. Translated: CASSMGDRGLYEQYF. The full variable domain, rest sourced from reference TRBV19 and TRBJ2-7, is DGGITQSPKYLFRKEGQNVTLSCEQNLNHDAMYWYRQDPGQGLRLIYYSQIVNDFQKGDIAEGYSVSREKKESFPLTVTSAQKNPTAFYLCASSMGDRGLYEQYFGPGTRLTVT.

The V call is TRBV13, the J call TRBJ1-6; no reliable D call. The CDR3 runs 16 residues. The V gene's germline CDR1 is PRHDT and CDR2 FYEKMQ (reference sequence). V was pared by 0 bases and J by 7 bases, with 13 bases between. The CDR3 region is CASSLGWAGENSPLHF. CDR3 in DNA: TGTGCCAGCAGCTTAGGGTGGGCCGGGGAGAATTCACCCCTCCACTTT.

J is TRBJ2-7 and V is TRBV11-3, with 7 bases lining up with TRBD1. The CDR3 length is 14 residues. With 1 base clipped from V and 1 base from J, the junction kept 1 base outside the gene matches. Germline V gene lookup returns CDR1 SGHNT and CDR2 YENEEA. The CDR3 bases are TGTGCCAGCAGCTTAGGGGACAGTTCCTACGAGCAGTACTTC. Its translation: CASSLGDSSYEQYF.

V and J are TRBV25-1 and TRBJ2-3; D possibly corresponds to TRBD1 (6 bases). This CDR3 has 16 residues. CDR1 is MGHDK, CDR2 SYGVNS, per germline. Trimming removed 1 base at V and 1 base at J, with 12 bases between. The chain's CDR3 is CASSEFGGRGTDTQYF. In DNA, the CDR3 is TGTGCCAGCAGTGAATTTGGGGGCCGTGGCACAGATACGCAGTATTTT.

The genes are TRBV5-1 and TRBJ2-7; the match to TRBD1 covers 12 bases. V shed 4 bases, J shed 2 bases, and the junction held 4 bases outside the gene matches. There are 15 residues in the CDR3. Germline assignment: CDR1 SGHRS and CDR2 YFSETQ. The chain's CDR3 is CASSPGTGGPYEQYF. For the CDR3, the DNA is TGCGCCAGCAGCCCCGGGACAGGGGGCCCCTACGAGCAGTACTTC.

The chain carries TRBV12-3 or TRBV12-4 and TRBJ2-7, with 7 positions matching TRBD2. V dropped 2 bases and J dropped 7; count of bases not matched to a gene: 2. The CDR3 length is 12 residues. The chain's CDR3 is CASSLSGREQYF. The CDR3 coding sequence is TGTGCCAGCAGTTTATCCGGGAGGGAGCAGTACTTC.

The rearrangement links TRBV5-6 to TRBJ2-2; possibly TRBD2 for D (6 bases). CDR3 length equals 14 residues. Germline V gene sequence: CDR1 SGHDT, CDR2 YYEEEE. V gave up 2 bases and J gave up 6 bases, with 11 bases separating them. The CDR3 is CASSFRLVAGELFF. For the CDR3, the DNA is TGTGCCAGCAGCTTCCGACTAGTTGCCGGGGAGCTGTTTTTT.

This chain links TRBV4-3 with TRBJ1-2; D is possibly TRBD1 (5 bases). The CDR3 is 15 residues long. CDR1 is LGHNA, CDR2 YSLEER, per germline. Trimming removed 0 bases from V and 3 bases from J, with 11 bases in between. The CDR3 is CASSQDVTGHYGYTF. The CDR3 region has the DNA TGCGCCAGCAGCCAAGACGTAACAGGACACTATGGCTACACCTTC.

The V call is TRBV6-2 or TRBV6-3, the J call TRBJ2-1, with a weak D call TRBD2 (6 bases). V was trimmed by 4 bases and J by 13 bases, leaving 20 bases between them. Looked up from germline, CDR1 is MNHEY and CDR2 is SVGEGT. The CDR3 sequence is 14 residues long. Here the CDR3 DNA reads TGTGCCAGCAGTTTTACCTCGTTTCCCGGGACTCAGTTCTTC. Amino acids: CASSFTSFPGTQFF.

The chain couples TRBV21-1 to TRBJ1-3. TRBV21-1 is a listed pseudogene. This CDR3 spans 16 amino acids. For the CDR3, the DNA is TGTGCCAGCAGCGGCAAGCGGGCGGGGAACGGAAACACCATATATTTT. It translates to CASSGKRAGNGNTIYF.

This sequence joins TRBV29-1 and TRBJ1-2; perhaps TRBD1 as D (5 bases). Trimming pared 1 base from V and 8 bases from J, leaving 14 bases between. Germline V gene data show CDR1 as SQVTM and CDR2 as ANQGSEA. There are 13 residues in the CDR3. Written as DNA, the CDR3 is TGCAGCGTTGAAGGGGTCGGACCAGGGGGCTACACCTTC. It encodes CSVEGVGPGGYTF.